This T cell receptor beta chain appears in the sequencing data of a study of T cells after yellow fever vaccination. Looking at the study overall: Preparation of fractions with low cell numbers was performed using SMART-Seq v4 Ultra Low Input.

Via MiXCR, TCRdb re-called the 5' RACE reads, giving one row per CDR3 protein. The sample yields about 580,000 distinct CDR3 sequences, about a sixth seen once. The CDR3 is 13 residues long. CDR1 and CDR2 from the germline V gene are SEHNR and FQNEAQ (reference sequence). V lost 6 bases to trimming and J lost 6 bases, with 9 bases between them. This chain links TRBV7-9 with TRBJ1-6; D remains unclear. Sequenced here: PBMCs, sampled 5 days after the first yellow fever vaccination. This clonotype originated in a man between 18 and 35 years old who received the YFV17D yellow fever vaccine. CDR3 region: CASRPPLNSPLHF. CDR3 nucleotide sequence: TGTGCCAGCAGACCGCCCCTTAATTCACCCCTCCACTTT. Variable domain in full (rest from reference TRBV7-9 and TRBJ1-6): DTGVSQNPRHKITKRGQNVTFRCDPISEHNRLYWYRQTLGQGPEFLTYFQNEAQLEKSRLLSDRFSAERPKGSFSTLEIQRTEQGDSAMYLCASRPPLNSPLHFGNGTRLTVT.